This T cell receptor (beta chain) was identified during a study of blood T cell repertoires in COVID-19. Authors' analysis steps: Amplifying reference gene primers gave estimates of nucleated cell counts. Repertoires were generated with immunoSEQ multiplex PCR, while TCRdb's copy carries only in-frame clones and drops some. D and trimming come from the DNA, and the V and J calls and clone size come from that table. The table lists 65,000 to 80,000 clones, about 93% of them singletons. Trimming at V came to 4 bases and at J to 4 bases, leaving 7 bases not matched to a gene. CDR1 is LGHNA and CDR2 is YNFKEQ in the germline V gene. The CDR3 runs 15 residues. This clone was seen only a few times.

The chain employs TRBV4-2 and TRBJ2-3; 8 bases are a match to TRBD2. The receptor's source is a human donor in a cohort sampled during active COVID-19. Source material: peripheral blood. Here the CDR3 DNA reads TGTGCCAGCAGCCTAACACTGCGGGAGGCAGATACGCAGTATTTT. This codes for CASSLTLREADTQYF.